At least ten counts were recorded for the clone carrying this TCR beta chain. The antigen is not known. The record originates from a study of neurological immune-mediated disorders. The cDNA came from 5'RACE with 10-nucleotide random UMIs. In each sequencing run, over 180 million TCR-beta sequences were generated from 15-18 subjects. TCRdb re-called the 5' RACE reads with MiXCR, one entry per CDR3 protein. Of some 30,000 distinct CDR3 sequences in the sample, about a sixth are singletons; the top ten hold 4% to 5%. Findings and limits, study-wide: Private repertoires in all groups were suggested by the finding that expanded clones across subjects shared no CDR3 amino acid sequences.

Time point noted: technical triplicate 3. The sorted libraries involved the use of under 1.1 million CD4+ or CD8+ T cells. Germline V gene data show CDR1 as MNHEY and CDR2 as SVGEGT. Trimming cost V 4 bases and J 4 bases, with 11 bases left between them. The CDR3 spans 13 residues. This clonotype was obtained from a female donor with HTLV-1-associated myelopathy (HAM/TSP). The sequenced sample consisted of CD4+ T cells from blood. V is TRBV6-2 or TRBV6-3 and J is TRBJ2-7; D remains ambiguous. CDR3 in DNA: TGTGCCAGCAGTTCTAGTGGGTCGTACGAGCAGTACTTC. It codes for CASSSSGSYEQYF.